Following are 23 T cell receptor beta chains from one sample sequenced in a study of a mutant IDH1 vaccine in newly diagnosed glioma. What these receptors recognize is not known. Documented time point: week 11, during vaccination. In every dose of vaccine, 300 ug of mutant IDH1 20-mer peptide was given alongside topical imiquimod. Profiled with immunoSEQ multiplex PCR; TCRdb holds only in-frame clones, not every one. Among about 110,000 clones, roughly 88% were seen once, and the ten largest hold 0.5% to 0.65%. The specimen was PBMCs, collected from a glioma patient whose treatment included an IDH1 peptide vaccine. The receptors derive from a woman in her fifties or sixties with glioma.

The chain couples TRBV2 to TRBJ2-7; 12 nucleotides match TRBD1. From germline, CDR1 is SNHLY and CDR2 FYNNEI. The CDR3 is 13 residues long. Losses at the gene ends were 11 bases for V and 5 bases for J; bases not matched to a gene: 7. The CDR3 region has the DNA TGTGCCTGCTCCGGGACAGGGGGCAACGAGCAGTACTTC. Translating gives CACSGTGGNEQYF.

As regards this clone: One end of the junction fails to match germline, which may point to a read error. CDR3 region: CASSDLYASSEQYF. As DNA, the CDR3 is TGTGCCAGCAGCGACTTATACGCGTCCTCCGAGCAGTACTTC. The chain is built from TRBV7-9 and TRBJ2-7; D is ambiguous. Germline-derived CDR1 and CDR2 are SEHNR and FQNEAQ (reference sequence). The CDR3 runs 14 residues.

This clone appeared once. The CDR3 protein is CASSANTGELFF. CDR3 nucleotides: TGTGCCAGCAGCGCCAACACCGGGGAGCTGTTTTTT. The gene calls are TRBV6-5 and TRBJ2-2; D not certain. V lost 6 bases to trimming and J lost 2 bases, with 4 bases between them. The germline CDR1 and CDR2 sequences are MNHEY and SVGAGI. This CDR3 contains 12 residues.

CDR3 amino acids: CASNHYNEQFF. The CDR3 DNA reads as TGTGCCAGCAATCATTACAATGAGCAGTTCTTC. The genes are TRBV6-4 and TRBJ2-1, with unresolved D. CDR3 length: 11 residues. V lost 7 bases to trimming and J lost 4 bases, with 5 bases between them. Germline-derived CDR1 and CDR2 are MRHNA and SNTAGT.

This clone was counted once. V gene TRBV6-1 combines with J gene TRBJ1-1; tentatively, D is TRBD1 (6 bases). Trimming removed 2 bases at V and 10 bases at J, with 17 bases between. This CDR3 is built from 14 residues. Germline values: CDR1 MNHNS, CDR2 SASEGT. The chain's CDR3 is CASSESRGKGVAFF. As DNA, the CDR3 is TGTGCCAGCAGTGAATCGAGGGGGAAGGGGGTAGCTTTCTTT.

This sequence joins TRBV19 and TRBJ1-1; TRBD1 aligns across 7 bases. V was clipped by 5 bases and J by 1 base; unmatched bases: 10. The CDR3 has 16 amino acids. From germline, CDR1 is LNHDA and CDR2 SQIVND (reference sequence). Here the CDR3 reads CASSPRQGLANTEAFF. The CDR3 DNA reads as TGTGCCAGTAGTCCGAGACAGGGTCTGGCGAACACTGAAGCTTTCTTT.

The CDR3 DNA sequence: TGTGCCAGCAGTCCCCCGGGACGAGGTACGCAGTATTTT. It is translated as CASSPPGRGTQYF. The chain recombines TRBV28 with TRBJ2-3; the D gene could be TRBD1 or TRBD2 (5 bases each). The germline V and J ends were trimmed by 5 bases and 8 bases, with 14 bases remaining between them. The CDR3 has 13 amino acids. In germline, CDR1 is MDHEN, CDR2 SYDVKM.

This clone has a handful of counts. This chain links TRBV29-1 with TRBJ1-1; no firm D call. V gave up 7 bases and J gave up 0 bases, with 15 bases separating them. The CDR3 has 14 residues. The germline V gene encodes CDR1 SQVTM and CDR2 ANQGSEA. CDR3 in amino acids: CSGEVGFMNTEAFF. CDR3 nucleotides: TGCAGCGGCGAAGTAGGATTTATGAACACTGAAGCTTTCTTT.

The rearrangement uses TRBV27 and TRBJ1-5; a weak D match, TRBD1 (6 bases). Germline V CDR1 and CDR2: MNHEY, SMNVEV (reference sequence). Trimming pared 2 bases from V and 1 base from J, leaving 6 bases between. The CDR3 length is 14 residues. Here the CDR3 reads CASSLDRSNQPQHF. CDR3 bases: TGTGCCAGCAGTTTAGACAGGAGCAATCAGCCCCAGCATTTT.

The rearrangement joins TRBV11-2 to TRBJ2-5; D unresolved. Per germline, CDR1 SGHAT and CDR2 FQNNGV. Trimming took off 3 bases at V and 5 bases at J, with 10 bases between the two ends. This CDR3 is built from 13 residues. CDR3 coding DNA: TGTGCCAGCAGCTTCCGCCAGATGGAGACCCAGTACTTC. It yields the protein CASSFRQMETQYF.

CDR3 sequence (DNA): TGTGCCAGCAGCAGCGGGAGCACAGATACGCAGTATTTT. It yields the protein CASSSGSTDTQYF. V and J are TRBV28 and TRBJ2-3; D possibly corresponds to TRBD2 (6 bases). Between the trimmed V and J ends, which lost 6 bases and 0 bases, there was a span of 7 bases. CDR1 and CDR2 (germline): MDHEN, SYDVKM. The CDR3 is 13 amino acids.

The gene calls are TRBV7-8 and TRBJ2-1; 7 bases are a match to TRBD1. With V trimmed by 4 bases and J by 0 bases, 6 bases remained unmatched. Germline assignment: CDR1 SGHVS and CDR2 FQNEAQ. CDR3 size: 16 residues. The CDR3 DNA follows: TGTGCCAGCAGCTACAGGGGTCGAACCTCCTACAATGAGCAGTTCTTC. Translated: CASSYRGRTSYNEQFF. The entire variable domain, with the rest obtained from reference TRBV7-8 and TRBJ2-1, is as follows: GAGVSQSPRYKVAKRGQDVALRCDPISGHVSLFWYQQALGQGPEFLTYFQNEAQLDKSGLPSDRFFAERPEGSVSTLKIQRTQQEDSAVYLCASSYRGRTSYNEQFFGPGTRLTVL.

This clone was detected once. This chain joins TRBV2 and TRBJ2-7, with D tentatively TRBD2 (5 bases). V was shortened by 8 bases and J by 3 bases, with 11 bases between the two germline ends. The CDR3 is 12 amino acids. Germline V gives CDR1 SNHLY, CDR2 FYNNEI. Here the CDR3 reads CASEDSYYEQYF. The CDR3 coding sequence is TGTGCCAGCGAGGACTCCTACTACGAGCAGTACTTC. The full variable domain, its missing parts supplied by reference TRBV2 and TRBJ2-7, is EPEVTQTPSHQVTQMGQEVILRCVPISNHLYFYWYRQILGQKVEFLVSFYNNEISEKSEIFDDQFSVERPDGSNFTLKIRSTKLEDSAMYFCASEDSYYEQYFGPGTRLTVT.

The chain uses TRBV28 and TRBJ1-1; D uncertain. The CDR3 contains 13 residues. The germline V gene has CDR1 MDHEN and CDR2 SYDVKM. Trimming took off 2 bases at V and 2 bases at J, with 6 bases between the two ends. The CDR3 bases are TGTGCCAGCAGTTTACGCAGCAACACTGAAGCTTTCTTT. It encodes CASSLRSNTEAFF.

V gene TRBV10-3 combines with J gene TRBJ2-7, with 7 bases matching TRBD1. Germline loops: CDR1 ENHRY, CDR2 SYGVKD. This CDR3 region has 13 residues. V dropped 7 bases and J dropped 7; count of bases not matched to a gene: 10. The CDR3 protein is CAITGQVLGEQYF. CDR3 bases: TGTGCCATCACTGGACAGGTCCTGGGGGAGCAGTACTTC.

This chain links TRBV30 with TRBJ1-4; D is undetermined. The CDR3 consists of 13 residues. The V end was cut by 0 bases, the J end by 8 bases, with 10 bases between. Per the germline V gene, CDR1 is GTSNPN and CDR2 is SVGIG (reference sequence). The CDR3 spells CAWSVGGREKLFF. CDR3 nucleotide sequence: TGTGCCTGGAGTGTAGGTGGCAGGGAAAAACTGTTTTTT.

The rearrangement links TRBV9 to TRBJ1-3; TRBD1 aligns across 9 bases. Trimming cost V 4 bases and J 4 bases; bases outside gene matches: 6. This CDR3 comprises 15 residues. Germline CDR1 and CDR2: SGDLS and YYNGEE. The CDR3 protein is CASSTDRGRGNTIYF. CDR3 nucleotide sequence: TGTGCCAGCAGCACGGACAGGGGACGAGGAAACACCATATATTTT.

This clone was seen just once. The V call is TRBV27, the J call TRBJ2-3, with no clear D. The CDR3 is made up of 13 amino acids. CDR1 and CDR2 (germline): MNHEY, SMNVEV (reference sequence). Trimming left V 5 bases short and J 7 bases short, with 13 bases between. The CDR3 sequence is CASSPGGRNTQYF. The CDR3 nucleotides are TGTGCCAGCAGTCCGGGTGGGCGAAATACGCAGTATTTT.

This sequence joins TRBV6-4 and TRBJ1-4; the D gene is possibly TRBD1 (5 bases). CDR3 length equals 13 residues. CDR1 is MRHNA, CDR2 SNTAGT, per germline. The V end was cut by 7 bases, the J end by 8 bases, with 14 bases between. The CDR3 DNA reads as TGTGCCAGCAAGGGACGGTACTTAGAAAAACTGTTTTTT. Its translation: CASKGRYLEKLFF.

This chain uses TRBV11-2 with TRBJ1-1; possible D gene TRBD1, 6 bases. This CDR3 is built from 15 residues. V lost 6 bases, J lost 1 base, and 15 bases lay in between. Germline lookup yields CDR1 SGHAT and CDR2 FQNNGV. CDR3 residues: CASSFTGTPNTEAFF. In nucleotides, the CDR3 is TGTGCCAGCAGTTTTACCGGGACACCGAACACTGAAGCTTTCTTT.

The chain joins TRBV11-2 to TRBJ2-1; TRBD2 agrees at 13 bases. The V gene end was trimmed by 5 bases and the J gene end by 8 bases; junction bases not matched to a gene: 3. This CDR3 is built from 14 residues. Germline V gene sequence: CDR1 SGHAT, CDR2 FQNNGV. CDR3 residues: CASSRTSGSHEQFF. CDR3 nucleotide sequence: TGTGCCAGCAGCCGGACTAGCGGGAGCCATGAGCAGTTCTTC.

The gene calls are TRBV19 and TRBJ1-5; TRBD1 matches 7 bases. V lost 5 bases and J lost 7; bases outside the gene matches: 8. The CDR3 totals 14 residues. Germline values: CDR1 LNHDA, CDR2 SQIVND (reference sequence). CDR3 sequence reads: CASSGTEGNQPQHF. Here the CDR3 DNA reads TGTGCCAGTAGTGGGACAGAGGGTAACCAGCCCCAGCATTTT.

V usage is TRBV10-1 and J usage is TRBJ1-1; D possibly corresponds to TRBD1 (6 bases). The V gene's germline CDR1 is WNHNN and CDR2 SYGVQD (reference sequence). CDR3 length: 11 amino acids. With 2 bases removed from V and 8 bases from J, the gap between germline ends came to 6 bases. The CDR3: CASSEGQEAFF. The CDR3 bases are TGCGCCAGCAGTGAGGGACAGGAAGCTTTCTTT.